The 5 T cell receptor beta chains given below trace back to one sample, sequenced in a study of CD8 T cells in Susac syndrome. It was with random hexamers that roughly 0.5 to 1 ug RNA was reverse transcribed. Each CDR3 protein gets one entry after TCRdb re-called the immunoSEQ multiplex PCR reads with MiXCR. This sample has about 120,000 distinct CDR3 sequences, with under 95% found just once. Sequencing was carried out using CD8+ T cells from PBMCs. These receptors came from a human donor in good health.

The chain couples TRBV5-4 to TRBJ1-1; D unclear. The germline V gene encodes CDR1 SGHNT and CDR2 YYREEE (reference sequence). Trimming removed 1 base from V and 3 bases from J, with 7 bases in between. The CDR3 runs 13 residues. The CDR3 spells CASSLREDTEAFF. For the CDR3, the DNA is TGTGCCAGCAGCTTGAGAGAAGACACTGAAGCTTTCTTT.

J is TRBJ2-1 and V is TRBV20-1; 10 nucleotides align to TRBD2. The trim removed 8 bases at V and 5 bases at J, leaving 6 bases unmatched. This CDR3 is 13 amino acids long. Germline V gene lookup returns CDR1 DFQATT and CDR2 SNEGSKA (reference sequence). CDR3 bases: TGCAGTCTGTGGACTAGCGGTGACAATGAGCAGTTCTTC. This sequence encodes CSLWTSGDNEQFF.

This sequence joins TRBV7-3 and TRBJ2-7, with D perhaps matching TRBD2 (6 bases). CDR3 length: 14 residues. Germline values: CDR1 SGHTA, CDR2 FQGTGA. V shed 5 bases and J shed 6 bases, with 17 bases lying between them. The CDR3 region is CASSGSGQASEQYF. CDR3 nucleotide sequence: TGTGCCAGCAGCGGGAGCGGGCAGGCGTCCGAGCAGTACTTC.

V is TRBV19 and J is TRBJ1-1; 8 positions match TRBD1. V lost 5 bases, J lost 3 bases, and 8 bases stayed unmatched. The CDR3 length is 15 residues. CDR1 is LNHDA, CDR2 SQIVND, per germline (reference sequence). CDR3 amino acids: CASSPPGGWDTEAFF. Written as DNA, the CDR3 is TGTGCCAGTAGTCCACCAGGGGGCTGGGACACTGAAGCTTTCTTT.

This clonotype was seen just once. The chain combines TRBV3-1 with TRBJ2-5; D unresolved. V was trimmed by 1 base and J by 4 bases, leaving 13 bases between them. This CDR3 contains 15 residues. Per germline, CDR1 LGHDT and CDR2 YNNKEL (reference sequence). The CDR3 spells CASSQGFVLLETQYF. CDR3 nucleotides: TGTGCCAGCAGCCAAGGTTTCGTCCTCCTAGAGACCCAGTACTTC.